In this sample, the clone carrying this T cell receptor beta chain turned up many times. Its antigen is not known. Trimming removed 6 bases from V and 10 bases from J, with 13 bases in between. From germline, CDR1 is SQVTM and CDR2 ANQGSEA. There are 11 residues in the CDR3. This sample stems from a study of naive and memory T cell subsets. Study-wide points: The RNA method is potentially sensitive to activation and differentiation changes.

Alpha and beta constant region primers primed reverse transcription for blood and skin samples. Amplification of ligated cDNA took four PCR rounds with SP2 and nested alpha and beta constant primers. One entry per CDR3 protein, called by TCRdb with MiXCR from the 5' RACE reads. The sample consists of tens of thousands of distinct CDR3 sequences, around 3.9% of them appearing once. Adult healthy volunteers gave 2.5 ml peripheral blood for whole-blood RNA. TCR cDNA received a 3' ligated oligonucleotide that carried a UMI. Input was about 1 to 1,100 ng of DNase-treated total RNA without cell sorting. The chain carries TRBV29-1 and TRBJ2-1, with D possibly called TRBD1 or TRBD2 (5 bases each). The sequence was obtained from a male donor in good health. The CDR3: CSVAWGSEQFF. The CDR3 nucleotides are TGCAGCGTGGCGTGGGGGAGCGAGCAGTTCTTC.